Listed here are 4 T cell receptor beta chains from one sample, sequenced in a study of blood T cell repertoires in COVID-19. Generated by immunoSEQ multiplex PCR, the TCRdb table keeps only in-frame clones and is missing some. This sample yields over 150,000 clones, of which 91% are seen a single time; approximately 0.55% belongs to the top ten. What was sequenced was peripheral blood. Source of these receptors: a man aged 45-60 years with acute or convalescent COVID-19.

This clone came up once. The rearrangement uses TRBV6-2 or TRBV6-3 and TRBJ1-6; D is uncertain. Trimming stripped 2 bases from V and 4 bases from J, with 6 bases between. The germline gives CDR1 MNHEY, CDR2 SVGEGT. This CDR3 region has 14 residues. CDR3 sequence reads: CASSYQIYNSPLHF. CDR3 bases: TGTGCCAGCAGTTACCAGATATATAATTCACCCCTCCACTTT.

The chain links TRBV7-9 to TRBJ1-4; 10 nucleotides align to TRBD1. The J segment lost 10 bases and the V segment lost 6 bases, leaving 11 bases of the junction unmatched. The CDR3 has 15 residues. Germline CDR1 is SEHNR and CDR2 is FQNEAQ (reference sequence). The CDR3 loop reads CASRLTGTGDVKLFF. CDR3 nucleotides: TGTGCCAGCAGGTTAACCGGGACAGGGGACGTAAAACTGTTTTTT.

This chain joins TRBV14 and TRBJ2-2; D might be TRBD2 (5 bases). The germline V gene has CDR1 SGHDN and CDR2 FVKESK. V lost 1 base and J 0 bases, leaving 9 bases between the germline ends. This CDR3 has 16 amino acids. The CDR3 reads CASSQVGGSNTGELFF. In nucleotides, the CDR3 is TGTGCCAGCAGCCAAGTGGGCGGGTCGAACACCGGGGAGCTGTTTTTT.

The chain carries TRBV7-8 and TRBJ2-3; 12 bases fit TRBD2. The CDR3 loop spans 15 amino acids. V shed 7 bases and J 7 bases; nucleotides not matched to a gene: 9. Germline V gives CDR1 SGHVS, CDR2 FQNEAQ. CDR3 nucleotide sequence: TGTGCCAGCACCAAACCGGGACTAGCGGGTAATACGCAGTATTTT. This codes for CASTKPGLAGNTQYF. Supplemented by reference TRBV7-8 and TRBJ2-3, the full variable domain reads GAGVSQSPRYKVAKRGQDVALRCDPISGHVSLFWYQQALGQGPEFLTYFQNEAQLDKSGLPSDRFFAERPEGSVSTLKIQRTQQEDSAVYLCASTKPGLAGNTQYFGPGTRLTVL.